The 20 T cell receptor beta chains below were found in one sample sequenced in a study of T cells after somatic rescue of genetic block. TCRdb's table, derived via immunoSEQ multiplex PCR, lists solely in-frame clones and lacks some. Found here are tens of thousands of clones, just under 95% of them singletons; the top ten hold around 3%. Sequencing input: peripheral blood mononuclear cells (PBMCs). Receptor source: a man aged 40-49 years.

J is TRBJ2-7 and V is TRBV20-1; the match to TRBD1 covers 7 bases. The length of the CDR3 is 11 residues. Germline loops: CDR1 DFQATT, CDR2 SNEGSKA (reference sequence). V was clipped by 6 bases and J by 2 bases; unmatched bases: 1. CDR3 nucleotide sequence: TGCAGTGCCGACAGGGCCTACGAGCAGTACTTC. Translating it yields CSADRAYEQYF.

The chain is built from TRBV4-1 and TRBJ2-7; D may be TRBD1 or TRBD2 (5 bases each). The CDR3 is 16 amino acids. V lost 1 base and J 1 base, leaving 14 bases between the germline ends. Germline V gene data show CDR1 as MGHRA and CDR2 as YSYEKL. CDR3 bases: TGCGCCAGCAGCCAAGTTGGGGACGTCGTATCCTACGAGCAGTACTTC. It translates to CASSQVGDVVSYEQYF.

The chain carries TRBV30 and TRBJ2-1; 10 bases fit TRBD2. This CDR3 is 13 amino acids long. The J segment lost 7 bases and the V segment lost 3 bases, leaving 3 bases of the junction unmatched. Looked up from germline, CDR1 is GTSNPN and CDR2 is SVGIG (reference sequence). CDR3 in DNA: TGTGCCTGGAGGCTAGCGGGGGTGAATGAGCAGTTCTTC. It yields the protein CAWRLAGVNEQFF.

The chain has TRBV11-2 and TRBJ1-1; D unclear. Between the trimmed V and J ends, which lost 0 bases and 0 bases, there was a span of 8 bases. Germline V gene sequence: CDR1 SGHAT, CDR2 FQNNGV. The CDR3 is 15 residues long. This chain's CDR3 is CASSLEGAMNTEAFF. The CDR3 nucleotides read TGTGCCAGCAGCTTAGAGGGTGCGATGAACACTGAAGCTTTCTTT.

The rearrangement uses TRBV2 and TRBJ2-7; D ambiguous. The CDR3 extends over 12 amino acids. Between the trimmed V and J ends, which lost 8 bases and 3 bases, there was a span of 11 bases. Germline lookup yields CDR1 SNHLY and CDR2 FYNNEI. The CDR3 DNA is TGTGCCAGCCAGGCAGAAGTCTACGAGCAGTACTTC. Its protein product is CASQAEVYEQYF.

This rearrangement joins TRBV5-5 to TRBJ2-3, with 8 nucleotides matching TRBD1. The germline V gene encodes CDR1 SGHKS and CDR2 YYEKEE (reference sequence). After removal of 0 bases from V and 4 bases from J, the junction contained 4 bases not matched to a gene. The CDR3 has 15 amino acids. CDR3 bases: TGTGCCAGCAGCTTGGAGGACAGGGACGCAGATACGCAGTATTTT. This encodes CASSLEDRDADTQYF.

The chain carries TRBV11-2 and TRBJ2-6, with D maybe TRBD1 (6 bases). This CDR3 region has 16 residues. In germline, CDR1 is SGHAT, CDR2 FQNNGV. Trimming shortened V by 5 bases and J by 2 bases, and 13 bases separated the two germline ends. The CDR3 nucleotides read TGTGCCAGCAGCCGGACTCAGGGGACTGGGGCCAACGTCCTGACTTTC. Translating it yields CASSRTQGTGANVLTF.

The table lists this clone with a count of one. The chain combines TRBV18 with TRBJ1-1; D remains ambiguous. This CDR3 is built from 16 residues. The germline gives CDR1 KGHSH, CDR2 LQKENI. The germline V and J ends were trimmed by 2 bases and 4 bases, with 17 bases remaining between them. The DNA of the CDR3 is TGTGCCAGCTCACCAAGGGTCCCCCAGCTCCGCACTGAAGCTTTCTTT. The encoded protein is CASSPRVPQLRTEAFF.

The chain recombines TRBV6-5 with TRBJ2-5, with a tentative D call TRBD1 (6 bases). The CDR3 length is 14 residues. CDR1 is MNHEY and CDR2 is SVGAGI in the germline V gene. Deletions cut 5 bases from V and 4 bases from J, with 14 bases between. The CDR3 is CASSPGDVGETQYF. For the CDR3, the DNA is TGTGCCAGCAGTCCAGGGGACGTAGGAGAGACCCAGTACTTC.

The chain is built from TRBV7-7 and TRBJ2-5, with D unresolved. The ends were cut back, 1 base at V and 5 bases at J, with 14 bases in the middle. Germline values: CDR1 SSHAT, CDR2 FNYEAQ (reference sequence). This CDR3 is built from 15 residues. DNA of the CDR3: TGTGCCAGCAGCTTAGGGACCCACACCATGGAGACCCAGTACTTC. Amino acids: CASSLGTHTMETQYF.

In the case of this clone: At the DNA level, this CDR3 is encoded by other sequences in the same sample as well. J is TRBJ1-5 and V is TRBV28; D is uncertain. V lost 2 bases, J lost 3 bases, and 8 bases lay in between. Germline V gene sequence: CDR1 MDHEN, CDR2 SYDVKM. CDR3 size: 14 residues. DNA of the CDR3: TGTGCCAGCAGTTTAGGAGGGATCAATCAGCCCCAGCATTTT. Protein product: CASSLGGINQPQHF.

V is TRBV29-1 and J is TRBJ1-4, with TRBD1 as a possible D gene (6 bases). CDR1 and CDR2 from the germline V gene are SQVTM and ANQGSEA. The length of the CDR3 is 14 residues. The ends were cut back, 6 bases at V and 5 bases at J, with 16 bases in the middle. The CDR3 nucleotides read TGCAGCGTGGAGGACAGCGGGCGAAATGAAAAACTGTTTTTT. Residues: CSVEDSGRNEKLFF.

The J gene is TRBJ2-2, the V gene TRBV27; D assignment may be TRBD1 or TRBD2 (10 bases each). The germline V and J ends were trimmed by 3 bases and 4 bases, with 24 bases remaining between them. Germline CDR1 reads MNHEY; CDR2 reads SMNVEV (reference sequence). CDR3 size: 19 residues. The CDR3 DNA reads as TGTGCCAGCAGTTTCGGGGACAGGGGTAGCGGGAGGAGCACCGGGGAGCTGTTTTTT. Its translation: CASSFGDRGSGRSTGELFF.

This clone occurred once. The chain links TRBV28 to TRBJ1-5; D is unresolved. CDR3 length: 16 amino acids. V shed 4 bases and J shed 3 bases, with 16 bases lying between them. Germline-derived CDR1 and CDR2 are MDHEN and SYDVKM. CDR3 DNA sequence: TGTGCCAGCAGTTCTCAGCCGGGCGGTGTCAATCAGCCCCAGCATTTT. This encodes CASSSQPGGVNQPQHF.

V is TRBV6-5 and J is TRBJ2-1; 13 nucleotides match TRBD2. Germline CDR1 MNHEY, CDR2 SVGAGI. The V gene end was trimmed by 4 bases and the J gene end by 10 bases; junction bases not matched to a gene: 10. The CDR3 loop spans 16 amino acids. In DNA form, the CDR3 reads TGTGCCAGCAGTTTCCAAGGGACTAGCGGGAATCGGGAGCAGTTCTTC. Translating gives CASSFQGTSGNREQFF.

The chain uses TRBV19 and TRBJ2-2; no firm D call. Germline V gene data show CDR1 as LNHDA and CDR2 as SQIVND (reference sequence). With 3 bases removed from V and 6 bases from J, the gap between germline ends came to 8 bases. The CDR3 loop spans 13 amino acids. CDR3 coding DNA: TGTGCCAGTAGTATTGGCAGTGCCGGGGAGCTGTTTTTT. Its translation: CASSIGSAGELFF.

V and J are TRBV5-4 and TRBJ2-5, with TRBD2 matching 9 bases. This CDR3 spans 15 amino acids. The ends lost 4 bases at V and 4 bases at J; junction bases unmatched: 8. Germline V gives CDR1 SGHNT, CDR2 YYREEE (reference sequence). The CDR3 coding sequence is TGTGCCAGCAGCGGCGGGACTAGCTGGGGAGAGACCCAGTACTTC. This sequence encodes CASSGGTSWGETQYF.

The chain uses TRBV19 and TRBJ1-2, with TRBD1 matching 8 bases. Per the germline V gene, CDR1 is LNHDA and CDR2 is SQIVND (reference sequence). Trimming removed 4 bases from V and 2 bases from J; junction bases left unmatched: 12. There are 17 residues in the CDR3. This chain's CDR3 is CASSTRTGTGGNYGYTF. CDR3 DNA sequence: TGTGCCAGTAGTACGAGAACCGGGACAGGAGGAAACTATGGCTACACCTTC.

V usage is TRBV4-1 and J usage is TRBJ2-3; 11 nucleotides line up with TRBD2. This CDR3 region has 18 residues. Germline V gene data show CDR1 as MGHRA and CDR2 as YSYEKL. V was pared by 2 bases and J by 5 bases, with 12 bases of the junction left unmatched. The CDR3 spells CASSQHIVSGGAGDTQYF. In DNA, the CDR3 is TGCGCCAGCAGCCAACATATTGTTAGCGGGGGGGCGGGAGATACGCAGTATTTT.

The sample holds one count of this clone. The chain combines TRBV4-1 with TRBJ2-5; D may be TRBD1 (6 bases). Germline values: CDR1 MGHRA, CDR2 YSYEKL. This CDR3 region has 14 residues. The V and J ends lost 1 base and 5 bases respectively, with 11 bases between them. The CDR3 DNA follows: TGCGCCAGCAGCCAAGCCCCAGGGGTGGAGACCCAGTACTTC. Translating gives CASSQAPGVETQYF.